This T cell receptor beta chain was sequenced during a study of shared clonotypes between healthy human individuals. In the original processing: Junction-only immunoSEQ data arrived without quality scores, meaning filtering differed. Repertoires were generated with immunoSEQ multiplex PCR, while TCRdb's copy carries only in-frame clones and drops some. From that table come the V and J calls and clone size; the DNA was used to work out D and trimming. The sample yields over 950,000 clones, approximately 77% seen once. Nashville, Tennessee was home to all donors, each a Caucasian adult. Regarding the study as a whole: Generally, naive subsets came out with larger estimated richness than memory subsets.

A remark on this clone: The antigen is not known.

Sequences were obtained from memory CD4+ T cells from PBMCs. Subset defined: CD45RA-negative fraction. The receptor's source is a man aged 18 to 29 in good health. Some clones in this sample may be carry-over from other donors' samples.

The CDR3 DNA follows: TGTGCCAGCAGCTTATACAGGGACAATGAGCAGTTCTTC. It codes for CASSLYRDNEQFF. The V and J genes are TRBV7-7 and TRBJ2-1; D is possibly TRBD1 (6 bases). The V gene lost 2 bases and the J gene lost 5 bases, with 7 bases spanning the gap. Germline V gene data show CDR1 as SSHAT and CDR2 as FNYEAQ (reference sequence). There are 13 residues in the CDR3. The full variable domain, with the rest looked up from reference TRBV7-7 and TRBJ2-1, is GAGVSQSPRYKVTKRGQDVTLRCDPISSHATLYWYQQALGQGPEFLTYFNYEAQPDKSGLPSDRFSAERPEGSISTLTIQRTEQRDSAMYRCASSLYRDNEQFFGPGTRLTVL.